The entry that follows covers one T cell receptor (beta chain) sequence. The sample originates from a study of cytomegalovirus exposure and HLA in healthy donors. Overall study: Earlier, 100 million to 130 million unique TCR beta sequences were recovered from around 180 million T cells by an analysis.

Germline lookup yields CDR1 SGHRS and CDR2 YFSETQ. Trimming took 1 base from V and 0 from J; bases not matched to a gene: 18. The CDR3 spans 21 residues. Sampled while nominally healthy, donors likely had unrecorded immune exposures. Use of 60 Vbeta and 13 Jbeta primers characterized the PCR. Repertoires were generated with immunoSEQ multiplex PCR, while TCRdb's copy carries only in-frame clones and drops some. In the table there are around 200,000 clones, roughly 80% of which are singletons. The V and J genes are TRBV5-1 and TRBJ1-1; 10 positions agree with TRBD1. The clonotype originates from a man aged 45-60 years in good health and CMV-seronegative. The specimen was PBMCs. CDR3 DNA sequence: TGCGCCAGCAGCTTGCCTCCGGGACAGGGGTACACCCGCGAACTGAACACTGAAGCTTTCTTT. Its translation is CASSLPPGQGYTRELNTEAFF.